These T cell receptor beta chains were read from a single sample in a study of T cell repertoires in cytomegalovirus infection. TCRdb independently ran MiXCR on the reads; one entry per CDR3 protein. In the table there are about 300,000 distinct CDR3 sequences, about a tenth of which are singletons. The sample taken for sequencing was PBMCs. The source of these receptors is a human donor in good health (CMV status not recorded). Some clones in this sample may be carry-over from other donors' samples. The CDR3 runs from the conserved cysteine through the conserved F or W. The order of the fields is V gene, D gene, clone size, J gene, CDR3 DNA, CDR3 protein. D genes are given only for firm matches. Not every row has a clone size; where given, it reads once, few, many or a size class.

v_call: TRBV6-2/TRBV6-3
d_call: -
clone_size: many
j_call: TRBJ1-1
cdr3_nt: TGTGCCAGCAGTTTCCGACAGAACACTGAAGCTTTCTTT
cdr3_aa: CASSFRQNTEAFF

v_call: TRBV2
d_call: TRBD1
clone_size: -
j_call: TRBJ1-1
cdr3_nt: TGTGCCAGCAGTGACCAGGGGGCGAGCACTGAAGCTTTCTTT
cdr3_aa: CASSDQGASTEAFF

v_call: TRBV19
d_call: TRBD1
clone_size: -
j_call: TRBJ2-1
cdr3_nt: TGTGCCAGTTCTAGGTTGCCAGGGGGAACGGATGAGCAGTTCTTC
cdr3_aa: CASSRLPGGTDEQFF

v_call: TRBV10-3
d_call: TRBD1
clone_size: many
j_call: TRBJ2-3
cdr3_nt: TGTGCCATGAATCCCGGGACAGGGGGTGCAGATACGCAGTATTTT
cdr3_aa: CAMNPGTGGADTQYF

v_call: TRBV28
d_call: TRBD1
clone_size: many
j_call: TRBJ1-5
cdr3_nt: TGTGCCAGCAGGACGCCGATGGGACAGGCTAGCAATCAGCCCCAGCATTTT
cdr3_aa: CASRTPMGQASNQPQHF

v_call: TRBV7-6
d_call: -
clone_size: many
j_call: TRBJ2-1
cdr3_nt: TGTGCCAGCAGGGGGGCAAATGAGCAGTTCTTC
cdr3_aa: CASRGANEQFF

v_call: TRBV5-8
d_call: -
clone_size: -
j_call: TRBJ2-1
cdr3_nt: TGTGCCAGCAGCTTGCACAGCGGAAGACTCTCCTACAATGAGCAGTTCTTC
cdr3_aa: CASSLHSGRLSYNEQFF

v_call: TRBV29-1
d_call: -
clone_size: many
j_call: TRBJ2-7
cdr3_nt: TGCAGCGTTGCCAGGGACTCCTACGAGCAGTACTTC
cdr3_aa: CSVARDSYEQYF

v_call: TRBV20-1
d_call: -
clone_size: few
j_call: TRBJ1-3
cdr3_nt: TGCAGTGCTAGACCCCTCCAAGGAGGGGGAAACACCATATATTTT
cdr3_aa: CSARPLQGGGNTIYF

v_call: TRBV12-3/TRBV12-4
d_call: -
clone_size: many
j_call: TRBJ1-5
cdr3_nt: TGTGCCAGCAGTTTATCTTCTAGCAATCAGCCCCAGCATTTT
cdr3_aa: CASSLSSSNQPQHF

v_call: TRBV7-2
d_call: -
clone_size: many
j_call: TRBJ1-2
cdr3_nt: TGTGCCAGCAGCTTAGGCCGACGGGAAGCGGGCTATGGCTACACCTTC
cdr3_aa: CASSLGRREAGYGYTF

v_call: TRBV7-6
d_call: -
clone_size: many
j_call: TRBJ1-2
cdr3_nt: TGTGCCAGCAGTATCGGGGAGAACTATGGCTACACCTTC
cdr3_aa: CASSIGENYGYTF

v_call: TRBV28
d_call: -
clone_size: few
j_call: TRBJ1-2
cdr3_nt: TGTGCCAGCAGTTTTGACCGGGGGATCAACTATGGCTACACCTTC
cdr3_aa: CASSFDRGINYGYTF

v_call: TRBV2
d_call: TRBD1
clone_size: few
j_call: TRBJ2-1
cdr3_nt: TGTGCCAGCAGCCCGGACCCACTTCGACAGGGTGGGTACAATGAGCAGTTCTTC
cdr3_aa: CASSPDPLRQGGYNEQFF

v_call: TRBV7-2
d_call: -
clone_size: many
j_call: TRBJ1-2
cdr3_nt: TGTGCCAGCAGCTTAGCGGTGGGATTCTACACCTTC
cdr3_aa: CASSLAVGFYTF

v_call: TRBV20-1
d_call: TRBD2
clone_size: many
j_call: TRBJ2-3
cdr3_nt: TGCAGTGCTAGAGATCCCAGCGGGGGAAACACAGATACGCAGTATTTT
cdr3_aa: CSARDPSGGNTDTQYF

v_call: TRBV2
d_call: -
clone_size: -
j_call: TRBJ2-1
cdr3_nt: TGTGCCAGCAGTGCGGCTAGCAGGGGATACAATGAGCAGTTCTTC
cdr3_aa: CASSAASRGYNEQFF

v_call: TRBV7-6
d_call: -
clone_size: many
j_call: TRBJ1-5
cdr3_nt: TGTGCCAGCAGCACGGACGGAAATAGCAATCAGCCCCAGCATTTT
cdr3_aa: CASSTDGNSNQPQHF

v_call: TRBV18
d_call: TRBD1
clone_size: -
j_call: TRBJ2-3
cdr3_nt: TGTGCCAGCTCACCACCGAGACAGGGGGTTCCTACGCAGTATTTT
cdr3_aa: CASSPPRQGVPTQYF

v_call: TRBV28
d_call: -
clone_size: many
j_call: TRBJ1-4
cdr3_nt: TGTGCCAGCAGTTTTCCGGGGGCTGAAAAACTGTTTTTT
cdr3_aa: CASSFPGAEKLFF

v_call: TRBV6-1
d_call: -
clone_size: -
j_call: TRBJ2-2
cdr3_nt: TGTGCCAGCAGGGCGGGCAGGTGGGACACCGGGGAGCTGTTTTTT
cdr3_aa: CASRAGRWDTGELFF

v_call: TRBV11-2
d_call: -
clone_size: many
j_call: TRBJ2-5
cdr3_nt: TGTGCCAGCAGCTGGTCCAGGGTAGGAGAGACCCAGTACTTC
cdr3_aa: CASSWSRVGETQYF

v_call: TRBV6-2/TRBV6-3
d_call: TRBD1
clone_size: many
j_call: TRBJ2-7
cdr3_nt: TGTGCCAGCACCCGGGACAGCTCCTACGAGCAGTACTTC
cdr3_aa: CASTRDSSYEQYF

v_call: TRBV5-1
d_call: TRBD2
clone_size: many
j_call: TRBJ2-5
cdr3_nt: TGCGCCAGCAGCCGGTCCGGGACTAGCCCCCAAGGGACCCAGTACTTC
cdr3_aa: CASSRSGTSPQGTQYF

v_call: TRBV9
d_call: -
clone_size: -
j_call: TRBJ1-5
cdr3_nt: TGTGCCAGGAGGGGAGGGAGCAATCAGCCCCAGCATTTT
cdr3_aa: CARRGGSNQPQHF

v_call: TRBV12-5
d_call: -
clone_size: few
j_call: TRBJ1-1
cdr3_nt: TGTGCTAGTGGTTTGGTAAAGAAGACCCCACCTTTAGCTTTCTTT
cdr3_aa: CASGLVKKTPPLAFF

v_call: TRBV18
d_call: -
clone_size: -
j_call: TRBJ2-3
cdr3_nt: TGTGCCAGCTCACCACAGACGTCCCTTCCAGATACGCAGTATTTT
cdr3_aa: CASSPQTSLPDTQYF

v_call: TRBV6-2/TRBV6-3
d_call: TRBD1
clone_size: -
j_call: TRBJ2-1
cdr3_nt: TGTGCCAGCAGCCGTTCCGGGACAGGAGCTTACAATGAGCAGTTCTTC
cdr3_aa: CASSRSGTGAYNEQFF

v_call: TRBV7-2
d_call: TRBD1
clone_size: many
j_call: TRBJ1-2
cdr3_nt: TGTGCCAGCAGTTTCGGGACAGGGCCGCAAGGTGGCTACACCTTC
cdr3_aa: CASSFGTGPQGGYTF

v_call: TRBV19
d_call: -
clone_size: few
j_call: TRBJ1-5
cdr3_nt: TGTGCCAGTACCTCTATGTTGAATCAGCCCCAGCATTTT
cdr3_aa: CASTSMLNQPQHF

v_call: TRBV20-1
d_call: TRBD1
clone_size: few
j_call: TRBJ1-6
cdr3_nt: TGCAGTGCTCTCCCGGGACAGGGTCATTCACCCCTCCACTTT
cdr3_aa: CSALPGQGHSPLHF

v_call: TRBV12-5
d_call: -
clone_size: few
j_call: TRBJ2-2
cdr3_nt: TGTGCTAGTCGGAGAGGGCTCCCCGGGGAGCTGTTTTTT
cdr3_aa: CASRRGLPGELFF

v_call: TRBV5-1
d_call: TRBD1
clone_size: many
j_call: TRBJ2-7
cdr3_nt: TGCGCCAGCAGTTCCGGGACAGGGGGCTTGTACGAGCAGTACTTC
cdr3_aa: CASSSGTGGLYEQYF

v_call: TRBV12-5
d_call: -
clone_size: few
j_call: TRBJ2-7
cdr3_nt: TGTGCTAGTGCGAAGGGACCCCTGGGGCAGTACTTC
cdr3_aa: CASAKGPLGQYF

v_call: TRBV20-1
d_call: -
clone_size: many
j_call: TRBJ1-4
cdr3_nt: TGCAGTGCTAGAGGGAAAGACACAACTAATGAAAAACTGTTTTTT
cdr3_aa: CSARGKDTTNEKLFF

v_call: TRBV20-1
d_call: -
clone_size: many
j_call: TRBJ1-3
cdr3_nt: TGCAGTGCTAGACCTAAAGGGGTCGGTTCGGCTGGAAACACCATATATTTT
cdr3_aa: CSARPKGVGSAGNTIYF

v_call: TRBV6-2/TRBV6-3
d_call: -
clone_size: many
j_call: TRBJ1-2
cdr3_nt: TGTGCCAGCAGTTATTCTGGGCGGTCATCCTATGGCTACACCTTC
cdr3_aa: CASSYSGRSSYGYTF

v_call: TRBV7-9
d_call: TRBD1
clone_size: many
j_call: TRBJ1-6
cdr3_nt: TGTGCCAGCAGCCGGGACAGCGATAATTCACCCCTCCACTTT
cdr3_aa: CASSRDSDNSPLHF

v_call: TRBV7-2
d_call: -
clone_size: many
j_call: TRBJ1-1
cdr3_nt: TGTGCCAGCAGCTTAGGGGGGGCCTGGAACACTGAAGCTTTCTTT
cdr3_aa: CASSLGGAWNTEAFF

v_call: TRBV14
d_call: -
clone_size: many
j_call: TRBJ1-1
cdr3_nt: TGTGCCAGCAGCCATGGCCTCCTAGCTTTCTTT
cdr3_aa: CASSHGLLAFF

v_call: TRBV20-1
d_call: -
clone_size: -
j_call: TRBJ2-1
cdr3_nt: TGCAGTGCTTATCAACCCGGTACTTTTTACAATGGGCAGTTCTTC
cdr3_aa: CSAYQPGTFYNGQFF

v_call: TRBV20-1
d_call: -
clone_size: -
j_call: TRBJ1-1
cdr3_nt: TGCAGTGCTAGGAGGCAGGAGAACACTGAAGCTTTCTTT
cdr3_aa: CSARRQENTEAFF